This TCR beta chain was obtained from a study of shared clonotypes between healthy human individuals. Investigators divided CD4+ cells into CD45RA+ naive and CD45RA-negative memory subsets. Comments on this clone: The antigen is unknown.

Study-wide points: In contrast to clonotypes shared by all four donors, non-shared clonotypes had lower generation probabilities.

The CDR3 is made up of 17 amino acids. Germline V gene lookup returns CDR1 MDHEN and CDR2 SYDVKM. Trimming stripped 5 bases from V and 3 bases from J, with 20 bases between. The assay was immunoSEQ multiplex PCR, and TCRdb's table has in-frame clones only and misses some. The sample includes roughly 2,500,000 clones, roughly 93% of them seen just once. This clonotype was sampled from a man between 18 and 29 years old in good health. Some clones in this sample may be carry-over from other donors' samples. The source material was naive CD4+ T cells from PBMCs. The subset denotes: CD45RA+ positively selected. V usage is TRBV28 and J usage is TRBJ1-5; D is unclear. This chain's CDR3 is CASSLLLAGPNNQPQHF. The CDR3 coding sequence is TGTGCCAGCAGTCTTCTTCTGGCCGGGCCGAACAATCAGCCCCAGCATTTT.